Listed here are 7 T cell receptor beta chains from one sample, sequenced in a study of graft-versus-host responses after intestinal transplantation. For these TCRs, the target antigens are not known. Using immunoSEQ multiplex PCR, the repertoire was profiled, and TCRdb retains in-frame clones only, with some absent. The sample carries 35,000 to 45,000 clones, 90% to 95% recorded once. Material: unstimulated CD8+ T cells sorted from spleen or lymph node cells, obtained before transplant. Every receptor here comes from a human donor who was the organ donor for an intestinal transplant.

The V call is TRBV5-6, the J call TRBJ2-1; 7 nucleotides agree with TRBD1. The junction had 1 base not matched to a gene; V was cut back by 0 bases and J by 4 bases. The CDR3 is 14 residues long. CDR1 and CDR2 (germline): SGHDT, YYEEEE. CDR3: CASSLDRGYNEQFF. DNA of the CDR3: TGTGCCAGCAGCTTGGACAGGGGTTACAATGAGCAGTTCTTC.

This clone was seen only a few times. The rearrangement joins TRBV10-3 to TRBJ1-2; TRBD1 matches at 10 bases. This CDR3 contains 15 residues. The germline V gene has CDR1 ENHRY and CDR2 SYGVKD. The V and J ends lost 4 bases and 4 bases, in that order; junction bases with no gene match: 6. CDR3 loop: CAISVERTGGYGYTF. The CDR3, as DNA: TGTGCCATCAGTGTAGAGAGGACAGGGGGCTATGGCTACACCTTC.

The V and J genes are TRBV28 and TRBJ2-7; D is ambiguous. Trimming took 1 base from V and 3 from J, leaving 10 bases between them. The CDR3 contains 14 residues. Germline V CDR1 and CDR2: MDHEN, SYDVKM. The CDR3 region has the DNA TGTGCCAGCAGTTTATTAGCCGCTTTCTACGAGCAGTACTTC. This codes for CASSLLAAFYEQYF.

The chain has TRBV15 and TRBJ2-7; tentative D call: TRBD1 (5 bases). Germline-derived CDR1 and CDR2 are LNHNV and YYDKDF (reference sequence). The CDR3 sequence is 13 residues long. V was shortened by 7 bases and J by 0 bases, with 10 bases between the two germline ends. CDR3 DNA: TGTGCCACCACTTCGGACACCTCCTACGAGCAGTACTTC. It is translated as CATTSDTSYEQYF.

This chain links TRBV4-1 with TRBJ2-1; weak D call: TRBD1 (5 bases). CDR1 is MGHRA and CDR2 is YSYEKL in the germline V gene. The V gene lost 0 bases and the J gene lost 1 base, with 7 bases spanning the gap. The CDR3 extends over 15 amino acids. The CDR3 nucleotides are TGCGCCAGCAGCCAAGACAGGGATTCCTACAATGAGCAGTTCTTC. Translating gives CASSQDRDSYNEQFF.

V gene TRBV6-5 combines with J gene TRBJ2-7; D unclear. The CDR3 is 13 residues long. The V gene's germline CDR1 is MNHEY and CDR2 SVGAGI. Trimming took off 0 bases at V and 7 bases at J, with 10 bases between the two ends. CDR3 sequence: CASSYSRLGEQYF. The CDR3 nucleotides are TGTGCCAGCAGTTACTCGAGGTTGGGTGAGCAGTACTTC.

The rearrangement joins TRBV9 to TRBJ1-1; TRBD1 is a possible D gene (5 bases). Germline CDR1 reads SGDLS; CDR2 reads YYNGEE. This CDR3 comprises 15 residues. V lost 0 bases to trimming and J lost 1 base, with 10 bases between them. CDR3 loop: CASSVGYGGNTEAFF. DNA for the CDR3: TGTGCCAGCAGCGTAGGGTATGGGGGGAACACTGAAGCTTTCTTT. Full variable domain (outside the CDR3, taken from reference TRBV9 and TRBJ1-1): DSGVTQTPKHLITATGQRVTLRCSPRSGDLSVYWYQQSLDQGLQFLIQYYNGEERAKGNILERFSAQQFPDLHSELNLSSLELGDSALYFCASSVGYGGNTEAFFGQGTRLTVV.